Shown below are 20 T cell receptor beta chains from a single sample sequenced in a study of vaccination and CD4 T cells after COVID-19. An Oncomine TCR Beta short-read assay was used to sequence the DNA from cultured CD4+ T cells. A single record per CDR3 protein comes from TCRdb applying MiXCR to the PCR reads. This sample has about 4,500 distinct CDR3 sequences, with 48% found just once. These receptors have no identified antigens. The treatment here: approximately 10-day PBMC culture with coronavirus spike peptide pools or control peptides (ViraFEST assay). The sequencing sample was made of CD4+ T cells from blood, cultured in vitro. Receptors were obtained from a human donor who had recovered from COVID-19.

The chain employs TRBV2 and TRBJ1-1; D remains unclear. Germline assignment: CDR1 SNHLY and CDR2 FYNNEI. The CDR3 covers 13 residues. The germline V and J ends were trimmed by 1 base and 1 base, with 4 bases remaining between them. CDR3 in amino acids: CASSEGGNTEAFF. In nucleotides, the CDR3 is TGTGCCAGCAGTGAAGGTGGGAACACTGAAGCTTTCTTT. Full variable domain (outside the CDR3, taken from reference TRBV2 and TRBJ1-1): EPEVTQTPSHQVTQMGQEVILRCVPISNHLYFYWYRQILGQKVEFLVSFYNNEISEKSEIFDDQFSVERPDGSNFTLKIRSTKLEDSAMYFCASSEGGNTEAFFGQGTRLTVV.

Here the CDR3 reads CASSTGPLGETQYF. The DNA for the CDR3 is TGTGCCAGCAGTACAGGGCCATTAGGGGAGACCCAGTACTTC. The genes are TRBV6-1 and TRBJ2-5; TRBD1 might be the D (6 bases). Trimming pared 5 bases from V and 5 bases from J, leaving 15 bases between. Germline V gives CDR1 MNHNS, CDR2 SASEGT. The CDR3 has 14 residues.

In this sample, this clonotype turned up a few times. The chain links TRBV10-3 to TRBJ1-1, with D possibly matching TRBD1 (5 bases). V gave up 11 bases and J gave up 2 bases, with 15 bases separating them. This CDR3 region has 13 residues. Looked up from germline, CDR1 is ENHRY and CDR2 is SYGVKD. In nucleotides, the CDR3 is TGTGCCGCGACCGGGACGGAAAACACTGAAGCTTTCTTT. Its protein is CAATGTENTEAFF.

This chain uses TRBV19 with TRBJ2-2; perhaps TRBD2 as D (6 bases). V gave up 1 base and J gave up 0 bases, with 12 bases separating them. Germline-derived CDR1 and CDR2 are LNHDA and SQIVND (reference sequence). The CDR3 length is 17 residues. This CDR3 reads CASSIGRETSNTGELFF. The CDR3 DNA reads as TGTGCCAGTAGTATAGGGAGGGAGACTTCGAACACCGGGGAGCTGTTTTTT.

The CDR3 sequence: CASSYYKTDTQYF. CDR3 nucleotides: TGTGCCAGCAGTTACTACAAAACAGATACGCAGTATTTT. The chain carries TRBV6-2 or TRBV6-3 and TRBJ2-3; D is unclear. Deletions cut 1 base from V and 3 bases from J, with 5 bases between. Germline-derived CDR1 and CDR2 are MNHEY and SVGEGT. This CDR3 is 13 amino acids long.

This clonotype was counted a few times. The chain carries TRBV11-2 and TRBJ1-5, with D possibly TRBD1 on 5 matching bases. The CDR3 is 14 residues long. The germline CDR1 and CDR2 sequences are SGHAT and FQNNGV. Trimming took 1 base from V and 5 from J, leaving 9 bases between them. The CDR3 DNA is TGTGCCAGCAGCTTAGCAGGAGGGGATCAGCCCCAGCATTTT. Encoded protein: CASSLAGGDQPQHF.

In DNA, the CDR3 is TGCGCCAGCAGCCAAGACTATGGTCAGGGTGAAGCTTTCTTT. Its protein product is CASSQDYGQGEAFF. The rearrangement links TRBV4-3 to TRBJ1-1; possibly TRBD1 for D (5 bases). The length of the CDR3 is 14 residues. V lost 0 bases and J lost 7, with 12 bases in between. CDR1 and CDR2 from the germline V gene are LGHNA and YSLEER.

The chain links TRBV7-8 to TRBJ2-5; TRBD1 or TRBD2 may be the D gene (6 bases each). The length of the CDR3 is 14 residues. CDR1 and CDR2 (germline): SGHVS, FQNEAQ. V was pared by 5 bases and J by 0 bases, with 10 bases between. This chain's CDR3 is CASSPGEDQETQYF. In nucleotides, the CDR3 is TGTGCCAGCAGCCCAGGGGAGGACCAAGAGACCCAGTACTTC. Full variable domain (missing parts from reference TRBV7-8 and TRBJ2-5): GAGVSQSPRYKVAKRGQDVALRCDPISGHVSLFWYQQALGQGPEFLTYFQNEAQLDKSGLPSDRFFAERPEGSVSTLKIQRTQQEDSAVYLCASSPGEDQETQYFGPGTRLLVL.

This clonotype was counted a few times. The chain has TRBV6-1 and TRBJ2-2, with 11 bases that match TRBD1. Germline V gene data show CDR1 as MNHNS and CDR2 as SASEGT. This CDR3 has 17 amino acids. The junction had 12 bases not matched to a gene; V was cut back by 6 bases and J by 6 bases. CDR3 sequence (DNA): TGTGCCAGCAGGGATACCGGGACAGGGGGTTGGGCCGGGGAGCTGTTTTTT. This sequence encodes CASRDTGTGGWAGELFF.

V gene TRBV7-2 combines with J gene TRBJ1-3, with a tentative D call TRBD1 (6 bases). This CDR3 contains 16 residues. V lost 6 bases and J 2 bases, leaving 17 bases between the germline ends. The germline V gene encodes CDR1 SGHTA and CDR2 FQGNSA. The CDR3 sequence is CASSHFPGAAGNTIYF. The CDR3 DNA is TGTGCCAGCAGTCATTTTCCGGGGGCCGCTGGAAACACCATATATTTT.

The V call is TRBV30, the J call TRBJ1-5; maybe TRBD1 (5 bases). Germline values: CDR1 GTSNPN, CDR2 SVGIG (reference sequence). V lost 2 bases to trimming and J lost 1 base, with 9 bases between them. The CDR3 covers 14 residues. The CDR3 reads CAWSSGTSNQPQHF. The CDR3 nucleotides read TGTGCCTGGAGTTCCGGGACCAGCAATCAGCCCCAGCATTTT. The full variable domain, completed using reference TRBV30 and TRBJ1-5, is SQTIHQWPATLVQPVGSPLSLECTVEGTSNPNLYWYRQAAGRGLQLLFYSVGIGQISSEVPQNLSASRPQDRQFILSSKKLLLSDSGFYLCAWSSGTSNQPQHFGDGTRLSIL.

This clonotype was picked up a small number of times. This chain uses TRBV6-1 with TRBJ1-2, with 7 bases that match TRBD1. The CDR3 runs 15 residues. Germline V lookup: CDR1 MNHNS, CDR2 SASEGT. J was trimmed by 6 bases and V by 5 bases; bases with no gene match: 12. The CDR3 sequence is CASSLGGGGSDGYTF. DNA of the CDR3: TGTGCCAGCAGTCTGGGCGGAGGGGGCTCCGATGGCTACACCTTC.

The genes are TRBV7-9 and TRBJ2-7, with D hard to call. This CDR3 has 14 amino acids. Per germline, CDR1 SEHNR and CDR2 FQNEAQ (reference sequence). The V end was cut by 5 bases, the J end by 5 bases, with 16 bases between. CDR3 protein: CASSLSLPSNEQYF. In nucleotides, the CDR3 is TGTGCCAGCAGCCTTTCTTTGCCATCGAACGAGCAGTACTTC.

The rearrangement links TRBV20-1 to TRBJ2-5; D is perhaps TRBD1 (5 bases). The CDR3 covers 16 residues. CDR1 DFQATT and CDR2 SNEGSKA come from the germline V gene (reference sequence). Between the trimmed V and J ends, which lost 0 bases and 1 base, there was a span of 15 bases. For the CDR3, the DNA is TGCAGTGCTAGAGATAGTCGCCGCAGGGTCCAAGAGACCCAGTACTTC. Its translation is CSARDSRRRVQETQYF.

This clonotype was seen more than once but under ten times. This chain links TRBV9 with TRBJ1-3, with D perhaps TRBD1 (6 bases). The germline V and J ends were trimmed by 3 bases and 1 base, with 20 bases remaining between them. The CDR3 runs 18 residues. CDR1 SGDLS and CDR2 YYNGEE come from the germline V gene. CDR3 sequence (DNA): TGTGCCAGCAGCGCGTTATCAGGGGTCGGCCCTTCTGGAAACACCATATATTTT. It codes for CASSALSGVGPSGNTIYF.

In this sample, this clonotype is large. The V call is TRBV11-2, the J call TRBJ1-2, with TRBD1 as a possible D gene (5 bases). Per germline, CDR1 SGHAT and CDR2 FQNNGV. The CDR3 contains 13 residues. V gave up 3 bases and J gave up 4 bases, with 9 bases separating them. The CDR3 sequence: CASSFGTFYGYTF. The CDR3 region has the DNA TGTGCCAGCAGCTTCGGGACTTTCTATGGCTACACCTTC.

The chain recombines TRBV25-1 with TRBJ2-1; D is perhaps TRBD2 (5 bases). The germline V gene has CDR1 MGHDK and CDR2 SYGVNS. This CDR3 comprises 12 residues. Trimming left V 7 bases short and J 8 bases short, with 12 bases between. The CDR3 protein is CASTGGGDEQFF. The CDR3 DNA follows: TGTGCCAGCACTGGTGGAGGCGATGAGCAGTTCTTC.

The gene calls are TRBV11-3 and TRBJ2-7; 9 bases agree with TRBD1. Losses at the gene ends were 5 bases for V and 7 bases for J; bases not matched to a gene: 12. The germline V gene has CDR1 SGHNT and CDR2 YENEEA. The CDR3 is 15 amino acids. In DNA form, the CDR3 reads TGTGCCAGCAGCCCTCGGACAGGGGCGTTATCAGAGCAGTACTTC. Amino acids: CASSPRTGALSEQYF. Together with reference TRBV11-3 and TRBJ2-7, the CDR3 gives the full variable domain: EAGVVQSPRYKIIEKKQPVAFWCNPISGHNTLYWYLQNLGQGPELLIRYENEEAVDDSQLPKDRFSAERLKGVDSTLKIQPAELGDSAVYLCASSPRTGALSEQYFGPGTRLTVT.

This clonotype rates as medium-sized (0.01 to 0.1%). This chain links TRBV19 with TRBJ2-1; no clear D gene. V dropped 2 bases and J dropped 4 bases, with 12 bases sitting between them. The CDR3 totals 15 residues. Germline V CDR1 and CDR2: LNHDA, SQIVND (reference sequence). CDR3 sequence (DNA): TGTGCCAGTAGTATAAGTGGCAGCGTTTACAATGAGCAGTTCTTC. Amino acids: CASSISGSVYNEQFF.

In this sample, this clonotype is hyperexpanded. The chain carries TRBV20-1 and TRBJ1-2, with TRBD1 matching 10 bases. The J segment lost 4 bases and the V segment lost 0 bases, leaving 11 bases of the junction unmatched. Germline values: CDR1 DFQATT, CDR2 SNEGSKA (reference sequence). CDR3 size: 17 residues. The CDR3 bases are TGCAGTGCTAGAGATTCAGGGACAGGGGTACGAGGCTATGGCTACACCTTC. Translated, it gives CSARDSGTGVRGYGYTF.